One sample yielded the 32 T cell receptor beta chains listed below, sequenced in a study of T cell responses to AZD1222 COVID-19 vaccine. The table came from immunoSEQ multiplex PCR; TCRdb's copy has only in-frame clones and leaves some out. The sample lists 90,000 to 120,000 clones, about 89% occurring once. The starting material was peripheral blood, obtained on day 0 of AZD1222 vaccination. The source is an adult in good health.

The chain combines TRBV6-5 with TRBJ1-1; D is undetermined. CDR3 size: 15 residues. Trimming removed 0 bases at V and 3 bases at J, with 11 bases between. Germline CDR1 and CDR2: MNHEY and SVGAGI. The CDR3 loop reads CASSYSYRSDTEAFF. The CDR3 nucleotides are TGTGCCAGCAGTTACTCATATCGATCGGACACTGAAGCTTTCTTT.

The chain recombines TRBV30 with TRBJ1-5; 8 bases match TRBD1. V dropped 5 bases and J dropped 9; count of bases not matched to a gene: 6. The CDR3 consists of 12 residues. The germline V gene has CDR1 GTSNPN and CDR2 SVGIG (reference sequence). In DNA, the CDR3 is TGTGCCTGGGGCCCAGGGGGCAGGCCCCAGCATTTT. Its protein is CAWGPGGRPQHF.

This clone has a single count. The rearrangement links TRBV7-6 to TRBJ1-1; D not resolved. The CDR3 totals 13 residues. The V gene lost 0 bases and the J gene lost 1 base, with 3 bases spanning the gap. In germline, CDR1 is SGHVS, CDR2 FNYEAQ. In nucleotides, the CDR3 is TGTGCCAGCAGCTTAGCCGGGAACACTGAAGCTTTCTTT. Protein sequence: CASSLAGNTEAFF.

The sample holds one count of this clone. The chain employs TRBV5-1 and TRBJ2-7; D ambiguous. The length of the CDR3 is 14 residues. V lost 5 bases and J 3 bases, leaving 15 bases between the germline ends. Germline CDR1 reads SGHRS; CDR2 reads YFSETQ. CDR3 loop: CASRERGYNYEQYF. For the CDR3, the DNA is TGCGCCAGCAGAGAGCGCGGTTATAACTACGAGCAGTACTTC.

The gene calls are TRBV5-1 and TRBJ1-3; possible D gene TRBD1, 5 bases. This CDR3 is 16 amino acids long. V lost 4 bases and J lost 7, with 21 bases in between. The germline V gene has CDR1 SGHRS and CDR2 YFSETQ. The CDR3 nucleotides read TGCGCCAGCAGCCCTCCCGACAGTTCATCCTCGAACACCATATATTTT. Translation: CASSPPDSSSSNTIYF. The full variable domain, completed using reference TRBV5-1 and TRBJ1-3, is KAGVTQTPRYLIKTRGQQVTLSCSPISGHRSVSWYQQTPGQGLQFLFEYFSETQRNKGNFPGRFSGRQFSNSRSEMNVSTLELGDSALYLCASSPPDSSSSNTIYFGEGSWLTVV.

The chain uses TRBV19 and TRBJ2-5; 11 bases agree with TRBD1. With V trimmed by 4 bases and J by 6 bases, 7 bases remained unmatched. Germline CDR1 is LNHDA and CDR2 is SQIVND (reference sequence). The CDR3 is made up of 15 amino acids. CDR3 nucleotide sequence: TGTGCCAGTAGTACGGGACAGGGGGATCCCAAGACCCAGTACTTC. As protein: CASSTGQGDPKTQYF.

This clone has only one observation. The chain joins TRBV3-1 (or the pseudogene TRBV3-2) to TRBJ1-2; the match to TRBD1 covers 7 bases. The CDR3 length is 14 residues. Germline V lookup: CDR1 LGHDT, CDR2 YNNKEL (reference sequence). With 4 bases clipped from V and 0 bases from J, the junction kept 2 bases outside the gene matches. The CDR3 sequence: CASSPGTANYGYTF. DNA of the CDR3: TGTGCCAGCAGCCCCGGGACAGCTAACTATGGCTACACCTTC.

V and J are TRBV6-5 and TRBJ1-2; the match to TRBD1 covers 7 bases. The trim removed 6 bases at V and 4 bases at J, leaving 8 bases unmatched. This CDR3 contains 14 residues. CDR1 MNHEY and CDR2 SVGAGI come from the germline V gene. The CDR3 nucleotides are TGTGCCAGCAGAGCGGGACAGACGTTCTATGGCTACACCTTC. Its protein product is CASRAGQTFYGYTF.

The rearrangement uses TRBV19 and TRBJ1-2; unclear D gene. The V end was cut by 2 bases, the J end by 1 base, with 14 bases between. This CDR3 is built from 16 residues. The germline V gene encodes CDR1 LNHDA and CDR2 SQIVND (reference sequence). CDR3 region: CASSISQAANNYGYTF. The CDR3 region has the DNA TGTGCCAGTAGTATATCTCAGGCGGCGAATAACTATGGCTACACCTTC.

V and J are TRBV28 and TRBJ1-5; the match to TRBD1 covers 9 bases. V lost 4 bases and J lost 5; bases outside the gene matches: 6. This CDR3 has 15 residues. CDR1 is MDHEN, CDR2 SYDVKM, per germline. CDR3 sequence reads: CASSSPGQGDQPQHF. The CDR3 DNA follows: TGTGCCAGCAGTTCTCCGGGACAGGGCGATCAGCCCCAGCATTTT.

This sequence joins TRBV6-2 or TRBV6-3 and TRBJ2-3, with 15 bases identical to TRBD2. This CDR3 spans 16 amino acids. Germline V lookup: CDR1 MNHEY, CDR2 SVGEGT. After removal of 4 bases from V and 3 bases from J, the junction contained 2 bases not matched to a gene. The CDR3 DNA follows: TGTGCCAGCAGTTTTGGACTAGCGGGAGGGACAGATACGCAGTATTTT. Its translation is CASSFGLAGGTDTQYF.

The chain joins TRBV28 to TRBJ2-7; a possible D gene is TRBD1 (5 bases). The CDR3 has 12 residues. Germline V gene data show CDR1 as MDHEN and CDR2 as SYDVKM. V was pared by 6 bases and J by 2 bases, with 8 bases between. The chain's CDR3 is CASRTATYEQYF. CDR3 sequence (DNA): TGTGCCAGCAGGACAGCTACCTACGAGCAGTACTTC.

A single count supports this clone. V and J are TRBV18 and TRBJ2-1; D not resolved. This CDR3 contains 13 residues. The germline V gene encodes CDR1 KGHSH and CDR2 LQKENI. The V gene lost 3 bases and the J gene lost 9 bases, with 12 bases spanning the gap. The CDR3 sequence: CASSPLDLSEQFF. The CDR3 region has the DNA TGTGCCAGCTCACCCCTCGACCTGTCTGAGCAGTTCTTC. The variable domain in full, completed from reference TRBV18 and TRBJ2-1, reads NAGVMQNPRHLVRRRGQEARLRCSPMKGHSHVYWYRQLPEEGLKFMVYLQKENIIDESGMPKERFSAEFPKEGPSILRIQQVVRGDSAAYFCASSPLDLSEQFFGPGTRLTVL.

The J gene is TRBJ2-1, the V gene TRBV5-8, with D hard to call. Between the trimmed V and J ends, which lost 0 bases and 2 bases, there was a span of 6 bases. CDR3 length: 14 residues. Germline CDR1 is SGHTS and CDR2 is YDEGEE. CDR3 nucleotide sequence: TGTGCCAGCAGCTTGGTCCAGGCCTACAATGAGCAGTTCTTC. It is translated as CASSLVQAYNEQFF.

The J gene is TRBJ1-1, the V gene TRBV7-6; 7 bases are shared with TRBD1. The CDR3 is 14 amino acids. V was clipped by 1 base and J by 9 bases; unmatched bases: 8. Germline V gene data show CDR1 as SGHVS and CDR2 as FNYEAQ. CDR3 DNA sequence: TGTGCCAGCAGCTTAGGGGGTGCGGGACAGCAAGCTTTCTTT. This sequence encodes CASSLGGAGQQAFF.

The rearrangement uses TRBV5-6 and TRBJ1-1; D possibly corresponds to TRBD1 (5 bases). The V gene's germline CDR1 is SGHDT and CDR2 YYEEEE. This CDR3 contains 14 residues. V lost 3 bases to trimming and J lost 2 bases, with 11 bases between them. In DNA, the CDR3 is TGTGCCAGCAGCTCCAGGGATTTCAACACTGAAGCTTTCTTT. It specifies CASSSRDFNTEAFF.

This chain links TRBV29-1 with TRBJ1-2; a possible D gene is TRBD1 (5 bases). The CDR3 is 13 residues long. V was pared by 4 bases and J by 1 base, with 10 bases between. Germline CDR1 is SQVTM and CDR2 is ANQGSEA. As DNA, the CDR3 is TGCAGCGTTGGTGGTGGGGGTAACTATGGCTACACCTTC. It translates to CSVGGGGNYGYTF.

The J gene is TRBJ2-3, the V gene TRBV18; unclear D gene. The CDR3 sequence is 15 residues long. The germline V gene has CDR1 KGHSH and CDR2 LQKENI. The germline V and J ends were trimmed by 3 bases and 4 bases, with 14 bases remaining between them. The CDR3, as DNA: TGTGCCAGCTCACCCGCAGCGAGGCTCCCAGATACGCAGTATTTT. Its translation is CASSPAARLPDTQYF.

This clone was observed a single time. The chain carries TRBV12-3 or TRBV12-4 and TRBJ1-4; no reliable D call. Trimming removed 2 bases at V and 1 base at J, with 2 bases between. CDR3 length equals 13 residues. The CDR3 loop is CASSLLTNEKLFF. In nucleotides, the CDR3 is TGTGCCAGCAGTTTATTAACTAATGAAAAACTGTTTTTT.

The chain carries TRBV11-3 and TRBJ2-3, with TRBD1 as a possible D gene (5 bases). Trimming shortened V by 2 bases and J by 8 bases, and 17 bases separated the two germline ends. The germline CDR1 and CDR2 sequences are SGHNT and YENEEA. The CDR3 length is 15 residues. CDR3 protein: CASSLPLGAPGTQYF. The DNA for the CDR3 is TGTGCCAGCAGCTTACCATTAGGGGCCCCCGGTACGCAGTATTTT. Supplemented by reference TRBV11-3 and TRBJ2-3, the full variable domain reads EAGVVQSPRYKIIEKKQPVAFWCNPISGHNTLYWYLQNLGQGPELLIRYENEEAVDDSQLPKDRFSAERLKGVDSTLKIQPAELGDSAVYLCASSLPLGAPGTQYFGPGTRLTVL.

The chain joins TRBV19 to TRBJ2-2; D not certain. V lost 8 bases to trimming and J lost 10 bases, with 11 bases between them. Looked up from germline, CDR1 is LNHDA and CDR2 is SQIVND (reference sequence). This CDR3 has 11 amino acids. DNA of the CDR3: TGTGCCAGTGAACTGGCTTTGGAGCTGTTTTTT. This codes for CASELALELFF.

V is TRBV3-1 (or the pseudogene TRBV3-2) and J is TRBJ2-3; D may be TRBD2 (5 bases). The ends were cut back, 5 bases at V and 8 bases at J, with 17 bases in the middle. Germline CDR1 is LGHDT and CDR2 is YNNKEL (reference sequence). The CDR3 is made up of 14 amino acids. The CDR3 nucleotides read TGTGCCAGCAGCGGACGGACGTATGAGGGTACGCAGTATTTT. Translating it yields CASSGRTYEGTQYF.

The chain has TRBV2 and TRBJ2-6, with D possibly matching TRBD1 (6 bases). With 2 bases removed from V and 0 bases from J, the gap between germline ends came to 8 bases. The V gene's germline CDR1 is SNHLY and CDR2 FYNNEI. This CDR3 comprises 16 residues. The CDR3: CASSEQGYSGANVLTF. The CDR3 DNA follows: TGTGCCAGCAGTGAACAGGGGTACTCTGGGGCCAACGTCCTGACTTTC.

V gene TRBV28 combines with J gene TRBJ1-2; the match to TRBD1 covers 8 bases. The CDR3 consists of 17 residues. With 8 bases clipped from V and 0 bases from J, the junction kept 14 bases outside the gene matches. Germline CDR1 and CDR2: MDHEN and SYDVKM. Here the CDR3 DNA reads TGTGCCAGCCGAATGGCAGGGACAGGAGACTCTAACTATGGCTACACCTTC. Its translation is CASRMAGTGDSNYGYTF.

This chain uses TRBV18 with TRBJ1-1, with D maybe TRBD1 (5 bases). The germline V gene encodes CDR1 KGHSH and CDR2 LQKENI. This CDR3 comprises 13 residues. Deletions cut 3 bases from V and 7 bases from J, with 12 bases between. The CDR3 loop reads CASSPTGTGEAFF. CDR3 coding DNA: TGTGCCAGCTCACCCACAGGAACTGGTGAAGCTTTCTTT.

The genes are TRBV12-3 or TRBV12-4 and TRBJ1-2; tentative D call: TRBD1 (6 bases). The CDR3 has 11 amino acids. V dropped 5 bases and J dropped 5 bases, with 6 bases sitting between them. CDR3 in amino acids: CASSGQYGYTF. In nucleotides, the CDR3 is TGTGCCAGCAGTGGACAGTATGGCTACACCTTC.

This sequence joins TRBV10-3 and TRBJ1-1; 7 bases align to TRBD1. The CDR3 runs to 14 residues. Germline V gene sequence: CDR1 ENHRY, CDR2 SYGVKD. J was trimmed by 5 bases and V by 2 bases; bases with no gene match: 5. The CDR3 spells CAISERNRGTEAFF. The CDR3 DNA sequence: TGTGCCATCAGTGAGAGGAACAGGGGAACTGAAGCTTTCTTT.

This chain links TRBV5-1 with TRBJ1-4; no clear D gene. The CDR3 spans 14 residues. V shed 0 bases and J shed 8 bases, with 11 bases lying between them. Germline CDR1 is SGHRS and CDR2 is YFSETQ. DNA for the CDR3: TGCGCCAGCAGCTTGGACCCGGGAGGCGAAAAACTGTTTTTT. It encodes CASSLDPGGEKLFF.

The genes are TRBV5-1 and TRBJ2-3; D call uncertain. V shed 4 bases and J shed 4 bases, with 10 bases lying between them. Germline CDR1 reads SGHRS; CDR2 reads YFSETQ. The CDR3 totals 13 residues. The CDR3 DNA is TGCGCCAGCAGCATTAGCCTGCCAGATACGCAGTATTTT. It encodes CASSISLPDTQYF.

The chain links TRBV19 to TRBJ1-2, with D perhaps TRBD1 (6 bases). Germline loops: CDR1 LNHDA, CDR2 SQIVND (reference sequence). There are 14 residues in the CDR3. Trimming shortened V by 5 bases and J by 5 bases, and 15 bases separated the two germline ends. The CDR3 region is CASSDTGIGYGYTF. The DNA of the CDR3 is TGTGCCAGTAGTGACACAGGGATAGGGTATGGCTACACCTTC.

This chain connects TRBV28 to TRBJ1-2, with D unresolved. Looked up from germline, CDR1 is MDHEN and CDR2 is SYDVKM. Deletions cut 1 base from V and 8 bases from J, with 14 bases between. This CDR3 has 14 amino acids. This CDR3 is CASSLSRGRAGYTF. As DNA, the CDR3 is TGTGCCAGCAGTTTATCACGGGGTCGGGCGGGCTACACCTTC.

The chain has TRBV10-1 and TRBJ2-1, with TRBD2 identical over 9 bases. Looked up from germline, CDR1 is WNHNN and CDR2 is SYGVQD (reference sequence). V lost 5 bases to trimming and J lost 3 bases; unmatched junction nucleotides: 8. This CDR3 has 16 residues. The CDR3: CASSPYQTSGYNEQFF. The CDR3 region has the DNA TGCGCCAGCAGTCCCTATCAGACTAGCGGCTACAATGAGCAGTTCTTC.